These 4 T cell receptor beta chains came from one sample sequenced in a study of cytomegalovirus exposure and HLA in healthy donors. In the PCR, 60 Vbeta and 13 Jbeta primers were used. Sequencing used immunoSEQ multiplex PCR; TCRdb keeps in-frame clones, though not all of them. Recorded here are some 75,000 clones; the top ten clones represent about 0.83%. The source material was PBMCs. The receptors come from a boy between 10 and 17 years old in good health and CMV-seronegative.

A word on this clone: The sample has other DNA sequences that encode this CDR3 too. The chain carries TRBV4-1 and TRBJ1-5; D gene unclear. The germline gives CDR1 MGHRA, CDR2 YSYEKL. V dropped 1 base and J dropped 8 bases, with 15 bases sitting between them. The CDR3 loop spans 15 amino acids. The CDR3 sequence is CASSQVTDPGKPQHF. The CDR3 DNA follows: TGCGCCAGCAGCCAAGTAACCGACCCGGGAAAGCCCCAGCATTTT.

V is TRBV5-6 and J is TRBJ2-7; D may be TRBD1 (6 bases). Trimming removed 2 bases at V and 3 bases at J, with 15 bases between. This CDR3 contains 15 residues. From germline, CDR1 is SGHDT and CDR2 YYEEEE. The CDR3 is CASSFLGALRYEQYF. CDR3 DNA: TGTGCCAGCAGCTTCCTGGGGGCCCTACGCTACGAGCAGTACTTC.

The chain couples TRBV4-3 to TRBJ2-5; 7 nucleotides align to TRBD1. CDR1 LGHNA and CDR2 YSLEER come from the germline V gene. V shed 1 base and J 5 bases; nucleotides not matched to a gene: 10. The CDR3 runs to 16 residues. CDR3 DNA sequence: TGCGCCAGCAGCCAAGGGGAGACAGGGATAAGGGAGACCCAGTACTTC. Its protein is CASSQGETGIRETQYF.

The chain couples TRBV18 to TRBJ1-1, with D tentatively TRBD1 (5 bases). The CDR3 runs to 15 residues. Germline loops: CDR1 KGHSH, CDR2 LQKENI. Trimming left V 1 base short and J 1 base short, with 10 bases between. CDR3 nucleotide sequence: TGTGCCAGCTCACCACTGCCAGGGAAGAACACTGAAGCTTTCTTT. Its protein product is CASSPLPGKNTEAFF.